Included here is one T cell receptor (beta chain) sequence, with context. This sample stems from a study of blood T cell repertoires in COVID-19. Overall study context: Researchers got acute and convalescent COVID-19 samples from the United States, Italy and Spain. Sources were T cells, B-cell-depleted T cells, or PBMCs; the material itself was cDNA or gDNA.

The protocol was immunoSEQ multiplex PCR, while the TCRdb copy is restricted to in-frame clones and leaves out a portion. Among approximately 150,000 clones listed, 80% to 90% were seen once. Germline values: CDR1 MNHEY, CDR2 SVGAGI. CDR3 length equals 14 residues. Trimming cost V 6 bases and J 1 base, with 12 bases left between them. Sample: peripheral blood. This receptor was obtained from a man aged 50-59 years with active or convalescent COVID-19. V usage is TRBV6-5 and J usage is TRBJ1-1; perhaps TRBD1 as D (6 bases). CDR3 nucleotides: TGTGCCAGCAGGTGGGGGGGCGCGAACACTGAAGCTTTCTTT. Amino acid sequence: CASRWGGANTEAFF.